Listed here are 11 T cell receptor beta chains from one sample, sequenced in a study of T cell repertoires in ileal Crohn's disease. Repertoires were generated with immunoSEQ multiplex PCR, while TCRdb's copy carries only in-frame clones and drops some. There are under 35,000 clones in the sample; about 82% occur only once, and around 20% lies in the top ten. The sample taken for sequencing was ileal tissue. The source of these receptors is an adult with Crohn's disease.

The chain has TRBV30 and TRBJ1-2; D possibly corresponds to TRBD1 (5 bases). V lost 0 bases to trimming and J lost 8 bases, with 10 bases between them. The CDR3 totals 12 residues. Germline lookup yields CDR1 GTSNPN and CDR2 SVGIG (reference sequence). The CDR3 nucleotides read TGTGCCTGGAGTGTCGGGACTATGGGCTACACCTTC. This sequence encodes CAWSVGTMGYTF. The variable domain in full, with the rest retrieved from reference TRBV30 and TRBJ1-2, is SQTIHQWPATLVQPVGSPLSLECTVEGTSNPNLYWYRQAAGRGLQLLFYSVGIGQISSEVPQNLSASRPQDRQFILSSKKLLLSDSGFYLCAWSVGTMGYTFGSGTRLTVV.

CDR3 sequence (DNA): TGTGCCAGCAGCTTAGCGGGGGCCCTCCGGGAGCAGTTCTTC. This sequence encodes CASSLAGALREQFF. The chain links TRBV7-9 to TRBJ2-1; perhaps TRBD1 as D (6 bases). Germline V gene data show CDR1 as SEHNR and CDR2 as FQNEAQ (reference sequence). This CDR3 comprises 14 residues. The V end lost 0 bases, the J end lost 10 bases, and 13 bases lay between the germline ends.

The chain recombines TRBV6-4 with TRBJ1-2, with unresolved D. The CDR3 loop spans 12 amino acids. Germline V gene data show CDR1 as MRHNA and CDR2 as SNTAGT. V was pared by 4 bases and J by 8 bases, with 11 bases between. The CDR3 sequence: CASSGWLWGYTF. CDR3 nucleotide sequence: TGTGCCAGCAGTGGCTGGCTGTGGGGCTACACCTTC.

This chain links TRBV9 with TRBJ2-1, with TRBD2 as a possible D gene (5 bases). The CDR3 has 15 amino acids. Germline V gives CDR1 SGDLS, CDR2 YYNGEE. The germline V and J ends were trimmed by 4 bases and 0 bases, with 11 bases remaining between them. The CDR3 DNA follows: TGTGCCAGCAGCTCGCGGGTTAGCTCCTACAATGAGCAGTTCTTC. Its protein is CASSSRVSSYNEQFF.

DNA of the CDR3: TGTGCCAGTAGTCGTGGCGGGCCACCCTACAATGAGCAGTTCTTC. Translated, it gives CASSRGGPPYNEQFF. The chain uses TRBV19 and TRBJ2-1; tentatively, D is TRBD2 (5 bases). Germline V gene data show CDR1 as LNHDA and CDR2 as SQIVND (reference sequence). Trimming pared 5 bases from V and 2 bases from J, leaving 13 bases between. The CDR3 loop spans 15 amino acids.

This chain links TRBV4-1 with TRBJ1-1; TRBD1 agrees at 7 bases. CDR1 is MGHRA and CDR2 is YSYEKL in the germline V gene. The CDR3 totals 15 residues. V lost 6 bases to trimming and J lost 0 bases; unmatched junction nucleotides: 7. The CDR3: CASRGVGGMNTEAFF. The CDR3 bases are TGCGCCAGCAGGGGGGTAGGGGGCATGAACACTGAAGCTTTCTTT.

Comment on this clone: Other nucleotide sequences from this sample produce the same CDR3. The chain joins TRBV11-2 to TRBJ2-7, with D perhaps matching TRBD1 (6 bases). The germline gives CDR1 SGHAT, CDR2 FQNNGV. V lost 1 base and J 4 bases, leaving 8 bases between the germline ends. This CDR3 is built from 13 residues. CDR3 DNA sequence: TGTGCCAGCAGCTTAGGTACAGGGTACGAGCAGTACTTC. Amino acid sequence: CASSLGTGYEQYF.

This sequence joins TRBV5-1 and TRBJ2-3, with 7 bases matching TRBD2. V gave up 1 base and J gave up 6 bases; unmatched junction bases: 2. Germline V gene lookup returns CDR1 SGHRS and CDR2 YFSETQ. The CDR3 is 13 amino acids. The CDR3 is CASSLWEGDTQYF. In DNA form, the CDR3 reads TGCGCCAGCAGCTTGTGGGAGGGGGATACGCAGTATTTT.

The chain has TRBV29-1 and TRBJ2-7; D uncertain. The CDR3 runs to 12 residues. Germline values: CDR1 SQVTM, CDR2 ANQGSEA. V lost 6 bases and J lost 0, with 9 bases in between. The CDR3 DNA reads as TGCAGCGTCTTTACCAGCTCCTACGAGCAGTACTTC. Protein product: CSVFTSSYEQYF.

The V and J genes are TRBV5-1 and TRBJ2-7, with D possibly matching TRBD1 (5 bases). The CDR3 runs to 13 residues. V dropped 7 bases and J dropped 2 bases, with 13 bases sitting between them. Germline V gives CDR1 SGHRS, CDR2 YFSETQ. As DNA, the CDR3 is TGCGCCAGCCGGTGGGGCACTCCCTACGAGCAGTACTTC. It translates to CASRWGTPYEQYF.

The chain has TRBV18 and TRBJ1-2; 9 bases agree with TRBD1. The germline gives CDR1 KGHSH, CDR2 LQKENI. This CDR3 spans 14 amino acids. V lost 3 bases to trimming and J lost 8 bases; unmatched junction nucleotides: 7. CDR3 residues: CASSPYRGPEGYTF. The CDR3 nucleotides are TGTGCCAGCTCACCTTACAGGGGGCCAGAAGGCTACACCTTC.